This T cell receptor (beta chain) was identified in a study of regulatory T cells in long-lasting Graves disease. This CDR3 comprises 15 residues. The V and J ends lost 5 bases and 7 bases, in that order; junction bases with no gene match: 12. Germline V lookup: CDR1 SGHRS, CDR2 YFSETQ. Specified time point: persistent/refractory GD, antithyroid drugs over 5 years with positive TRAb. PBMC RNA was the source of the TCR library. The TCR beta library used iRepertoire HTBI primers with Arm-PCR amplification of CDR3. MiXCR was run by TCRdb on the multiplex PCR reads, yielding one entry per CDR3 protein. The table has about 470,000 distinct CDR3 sequences, under 25% seen once.

This receptor was taken from a female donor with Graves disease. The chain uses TRBV5-1 and TRBJ2-7, with 10 bases fitting TRBD1. This sample comprised peripheral blood mononuclear cells (PBMCs), obtained when the disease was refractory, from a patient treated with antithyroid drugs. The CDR3 DNA follows: TGCGCCAGCAGTCGGGGGGGACAGGGGTTAGCGGAGCAGTACTTC. It encodes CASSRGGQGLAEQYF.